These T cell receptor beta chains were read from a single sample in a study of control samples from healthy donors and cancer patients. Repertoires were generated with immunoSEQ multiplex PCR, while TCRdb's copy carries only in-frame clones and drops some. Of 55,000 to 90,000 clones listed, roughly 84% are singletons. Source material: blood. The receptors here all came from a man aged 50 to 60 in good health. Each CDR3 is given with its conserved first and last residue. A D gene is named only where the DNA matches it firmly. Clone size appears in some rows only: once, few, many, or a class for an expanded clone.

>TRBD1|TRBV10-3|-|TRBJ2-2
TGTGCCATCATGAGGACAGGGAACACCGGGGAGCTGTTTTTT
CAIMRTGNTGELFF
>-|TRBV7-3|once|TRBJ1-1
TGTGCCAGCAGCTTAAAACAGGGAGCTGAAGCTTTCTTT
CASSLKQGAEAFF
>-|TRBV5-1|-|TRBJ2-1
TGCGCCAGCAGCGGGGGGGCCCAAGCCTACAATGAGCAGTTCTTC
CASSGGAQAYNEQFF
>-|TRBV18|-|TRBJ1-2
TGTGCCAGCTCACCACCGTTCAGGGAAAACTATGGCTACACCTTC
CASSPPFRENYGYTF
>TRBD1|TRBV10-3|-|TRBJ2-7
TGTGCCATCAGTAGGACAGGGGCGCTCCACGAGCAGTACTTC
CAISRTGALHEQYF
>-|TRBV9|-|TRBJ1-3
TGTGCCAGCAGCGTAGGGCTTAATGGAAACACCATATATTTT
CASSVGLNGNTIYF
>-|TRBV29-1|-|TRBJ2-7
TGCAGCGTTGAACCCCAGGAAAGGGGCCCCTACGAGCAGTACTTC
CSVEPQERGPYEQYF
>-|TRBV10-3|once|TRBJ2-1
TGTGCCATCAGTGCGGGGGATTCCGTGGATGAGCAGTTCTTC
CAISAGDSVDEQFF
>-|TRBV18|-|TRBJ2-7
TGTGCCAGCTCACCGGGAAGGGGGTCCTACGAGCAGTACTTC
CASSPGRGSYEQYF
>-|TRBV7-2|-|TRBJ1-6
TGTGCCAGCAGACGTGGGGAGGGTAGATCCTATAATTCACCCCTCCACTTT
CASRRGEGRSYNSPLHF
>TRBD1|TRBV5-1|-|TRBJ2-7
TGCGCCAGCAGCCTAGGACAGGGGGCGCGACGGGAGATCTCCGAGCAGTACTTC
CASSLGQGARREISEQYF
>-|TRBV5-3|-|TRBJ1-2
TGTGCCAGAAGCTTGGCACAGGGTAGCTATGGCTACACCTTC
CARSLAQGSYGYTF
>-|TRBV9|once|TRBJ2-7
TGTGCCAGCCAGAAAGAGTCCCACAGCTCCTACGAGCAGTACTTC
CASQKESHSSYEQYF
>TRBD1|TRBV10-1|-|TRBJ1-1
TGCGCCAGCAGTGAGTCGGGACAGTCTGAAGCTTTCTTT
CASSESGQSEAFF
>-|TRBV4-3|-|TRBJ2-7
TGCGCCAGCAGCCAAGATCGAATAGATTCCTACGAGCAGTACTTC
CASSQDRIDSYEQYF
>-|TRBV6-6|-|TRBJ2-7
TGTGCCAGCAGTCCTACATTTACCTACGAGCAGTACTTC
CASSPTFTYEQYF
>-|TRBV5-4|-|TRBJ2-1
TGTGCCAGCAGACCCGAAGTAACCTACAATGAGCAGTTCTTC
CASRPEVTYNEQFF
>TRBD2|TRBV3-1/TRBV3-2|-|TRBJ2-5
TGTGCCAGCAGCCAAGTGAACGGGGGGGGAATGGAGACCCAGTACTTC
CASSQVNGGGMETQYF
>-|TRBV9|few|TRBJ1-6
TGTGCCAGCAGCGGCCTGGGCTCCTATAATTCACCCCTCCACTTT
CASSGLGSYNSPLHF
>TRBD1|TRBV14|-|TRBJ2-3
TGTGCCAGCAGCCAACCCGGACAGGGCACAGATACGCAGTATTTT
CASSQPGQGTDTQYF
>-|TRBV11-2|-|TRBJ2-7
TGTGCCAGCAGCCACACAAGGTTTGGGGCCTCCCCCTACGAGCAGTACTTC
CASSHTRFGASPYEQYF
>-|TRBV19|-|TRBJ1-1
TGTGCCAGTAGTAAGGGTCTGCCTGAAGCTTTCTTT
CASSKGLPEAFF
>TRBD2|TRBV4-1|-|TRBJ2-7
TGCGCCAGCAGCCAAGACCCTCGGGGGGGGGCCTACGAGCAGTACTTC
CASSQDPRGGAYEQYF
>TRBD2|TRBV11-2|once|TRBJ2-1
TGTGCCAGCAGCCTAACTAGCGGGTATACCTACAATGAGCAGTTCTTC
CASSLTSGYTYNEQFF
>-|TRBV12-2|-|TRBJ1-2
TGTGCAAGTCGCTTAACGGTGAACTATGGCTACACCTTC
CASRLTVNYGYTF
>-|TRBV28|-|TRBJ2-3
TGTGCCAGCGTCGGATTTAGCACAGATACGCAGTATTTT
CASVGFSTDTQYF
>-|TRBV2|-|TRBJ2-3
TGTGCCAGCAGTGCCTCGTTAGGGCCCGAAGAGGTAACAGATACGCAGTATTTT
CASSASLGPEEVTDTQYF
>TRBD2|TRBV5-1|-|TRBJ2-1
TGCGCCAGCAGCCCATCCAGACTAGCGGTGCACAATGAGCAGTTCTTC
CASSPSRLAVHNEQFF
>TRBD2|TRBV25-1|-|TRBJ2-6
TGTGCCAGCAGTGAAGCGGGGGCTGGGGCCAACGTCCTGACTTTC
CASSEAGAGANVLTF
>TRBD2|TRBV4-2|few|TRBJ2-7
TGTGCCAGCAGCCAAGAACACGGCGGGGGGGACGAGCAGTACTTC
CASSQEHGGGDEQYF
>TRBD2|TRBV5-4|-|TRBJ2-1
TGTGCCAGCAGCTTCTCGGCGGGGGTTATCGATGAGCAGTTCTTC
CASSFSAGVIDEQFF
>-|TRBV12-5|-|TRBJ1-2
TGTGCTAGTGGTATCCGTCCGGGAGCAGAGGGCTATGGCTACACCTTC
CASGIRPGAEGYGYTF
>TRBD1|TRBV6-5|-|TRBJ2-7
TGTGCCAGCAGTCCACCGACAGGGATAGGGGAGCAGTACTTC
CASSPPTGIGEQYF
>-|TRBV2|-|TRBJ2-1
TGTGCCAGCGCCCGGGATATAACCAATGAGCAGTTCTTC
CASARDITNEQFF
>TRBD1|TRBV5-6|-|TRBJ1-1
TGTGCCAGCAGCTACGGGACAGGGGACACTGAAGCTTTCTTT
CASSYGTGDTEAFF
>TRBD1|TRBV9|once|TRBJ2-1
TGTGCCAGCAGCGTAGTGGGACAGGGAGCTTATGAGCAGTTCTTC
CASSVVGQGAYEQFF
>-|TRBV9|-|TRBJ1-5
TGTGCCAGCAGCGTGGGGGGCGAGGCGGGTCAGCCCCAGCATTTT
CASSVGGEAGQPQHF
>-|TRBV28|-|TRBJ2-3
TGTGCCAGCAGAAAGGGGACTGCAGATACGCAGTATTTT
CASRKGTADTQYF
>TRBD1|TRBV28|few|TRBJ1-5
TGTGCCAGCAGTCCAGGACAGGCAGCCCAGTCCCAGCATTTT
CASSPGQAAQSQHF
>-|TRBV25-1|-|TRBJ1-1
TGTGCCAGCAGCAGCGGAGGTAGGAACACTGAAGCTTTCTTT
CASSSGGRNTEAFF
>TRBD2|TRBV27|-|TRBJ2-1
TGTGCCAGCAGTCCTATGACTAGCGGGAGTCCCAATGAGCAGTTCTTC
CASSPMTSGSPNEQFF
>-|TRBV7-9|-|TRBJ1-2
TGTGCCAGCAGCTTGTCCTTGACAGCTCTTAACTATGGCTACACCTTC
CASSLSLTALNYGYTF
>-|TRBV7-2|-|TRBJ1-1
TGTGCCAGCAGCCCCCAGGGTTTGCTTAACACTGAAGCTTTCTTT
CASSPQGLLNTEAFF